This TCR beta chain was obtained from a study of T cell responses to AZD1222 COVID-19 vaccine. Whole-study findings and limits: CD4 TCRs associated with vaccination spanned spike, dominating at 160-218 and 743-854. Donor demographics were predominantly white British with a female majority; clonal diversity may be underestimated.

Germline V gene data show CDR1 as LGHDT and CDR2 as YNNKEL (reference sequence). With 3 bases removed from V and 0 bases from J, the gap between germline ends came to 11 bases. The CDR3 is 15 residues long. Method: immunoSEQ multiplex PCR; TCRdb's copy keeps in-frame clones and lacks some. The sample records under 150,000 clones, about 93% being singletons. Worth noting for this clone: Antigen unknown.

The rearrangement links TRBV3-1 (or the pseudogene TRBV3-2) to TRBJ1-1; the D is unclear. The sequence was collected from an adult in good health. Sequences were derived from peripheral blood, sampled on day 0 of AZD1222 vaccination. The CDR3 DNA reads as TGTGCCAGCAGCCATACGGGGTCCATGAACACTGAAGCTTTCTTT. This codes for CASSHTGSMNTEAFF.